The rows below give T cell receptor beta chains drawn from one sample of a study of shared clonotypes between healthy human individuals. Method: immunoSEQ multiplex PCR; TCRdb's copy keeps in-frame clones and lacks some. Here the sample spans about 1.1 million clones, 60% to 85% being singletons. The specimen sequenced was memory CD4+ T cells from PBMCs. These receptor sequences come from a man between 18 and 29 years old in good health. Some clones in this sample may be carry-over from other donors' samples. Each CDR3 is given without its conserved first and last residue.

J | V | CDR3
TRBJ1-1 | TRBV5-4 | ASSLEVGRGSDTEAF
TRBJ2-5 | TRBV10-3 | AIRGGPEETQY
TRBJ2-7 | TRBV5-4 | ASSLVAGGGEQY
TRBJ1-1 | TRBV30 | AFTGGQGSEAF
TRBJ2-1 | TRBV19 | ASKRDRVYNEQF
TRBJ2-5 | TRBV15 | ATRPGLQETQY
TRBJ2-1 | TRBV9 | ASSRDRADNEQF
TRBJ1-1 | TRBV11-2 | ASSLDDRGRWTEAF
TRBJ1-2 | TRBV9 | ASSVSGFGYT
TRBJ1-5 | TRBV27 | ASPILSGTPKTGSAQPQH
TRBJ1-5 | TRBV6-1 | ASSNDRVDQPQH
TRBJ2-2 | TRBV5-4 | ASSKGTSGINTGELF
TRBJ2-1 | TRBV4-2 | ASSRWIDNEQF
TRBJ1-1 | TRBV28 | ASSQPQVAAF
TRBJ2-5 | TRBV28 | ASSYLMMEY
TRBJ1-2 | TRBV18 | ASSPSGSNYGYT
TRBJ2-7 | TRBV5-5 | ASSFTDRGSYEQY
TRBJ2-5 | TRBV18 | ASSPQSGETQY
TRBJ2-3 | TRBV5-4 | ASSLGAGGPRDTQY
TRBJ1-1 | TRBV6-5 | ASSYGGVDTEAF
TRBJ1-1 | TRBV2 | ASRGGSARTEAF
TRBJ2-4 | TRBV7-9 | ASSSPRTGNIQY
TRBJ1-1 | TRBV28 | ASSRRTGGNTEAF
TRBJ2-7 | TRBV5-1 | ASSLPTSGSYEQY
TRBJ2-2 | TRBV5-1 | ASRTSENTGELF
TRBJ1-4 | TRBV6-5 | ASSTDGNEKLF
TRBJ2-4 | TRBV6-4 | ASSESGLAGRNIQY
TRBJ1-4 | TRBV25-1 | ASSEKQGYREKLF
TRBJ2-3 | TRBV7-2 | ASSLRGTSTDTQY
TRBJ2-2 | TRBV4-1 | ASSTRTGLNTGELF
TRBJ2-5 | TRBV5-4 | ASSSTTGQETQY